The clone carrying this T cell receptor (beta chain) was found a few times. Profiled with immunoSEQ multiplex PCR; TCRdb holds only in-frame clones, not every one. This sample has roughly 280,000 clones, with 65% to 90% found just once. This sample is part of a study of cytomegalovirus exposure and HLA in healthy donors. The CDR3 totals 17 residues. V lost 2 bases, J lost 4 bases, and 13 bases stayed unmatched. CDR1 and CDR2 (germline): SNHLY, FYNNEI. The TCR originated in a woman younger than 30 in good health and CMV-seronegative. V is TRBV2 and J is TRBJ2-5; 7 bases map to TRBD1. The sample taken for sequencing was PBMCs. The CDR3 bases are TGTGCCAGCAGTGAAAGGGGGAAGGGGGCGGTGCGAGAGACCCAGTACTTC. Translated: CASSERGKGAVRETQYF.